The T cell receptor beta chain described here comes from a study of T cells in Graves' hyperthyroidism and ophthalmopathy. This clonotype has at least ten counts. Its antigen is still unknown. The investigators amplified TCR beta CDR3 regions from RNA transcripts. The HTBI primer set drove a first-round RT-PCR of the TCR CDR3. TCRdb re-derived calls from the multiplex PCR reads in MiXCR, one entry per CDR3 protein. The table includes some 360,000 distinct CDR3 sequences, about 15% detected once. Regarding the study as a whole: Most thyroid clonotypes expanded above 0.001 were also detected in blood.

The germline V gene encodes CDR1 SGHDN and CDR2 FVKESK. V lost 1 base and J lost 2, with 8 bases in between. The CDR3 has 14 residues. Researchers defined stable Graves' hyperthyroidism as no ophthalmopathy progression within 18 months. Patients aged 18 to 65 had newly diagnosed hyperthyroidism that had lasted under 2 months. The clonotype comes from a woman aged 55-70 years with Graves' hyperthyroidism. Sequenced material: blood. V gene TRBV14 combines with J gene TRBJ1-2; D is uncertain. The CDR3 loop is CASSQVGGNYGYTF. The CDR3 DNA reads as TGTGCCAGCAGCCAAGTTGGAGGGAACTATGGCTACACCTTC.